These T cell receptor beta chains were read from a single sample in a study of glioma-infiltrating T cells after dendritic cell vaccination. Here immunoSEQ multiplex PCR was the method, and the copy in TCRdb shows in-frame clones only, minus some. The profile shows about 20,000 clones, 79% of them singletons. This sample comprised blood, obtained before dendritic cell vaccination. The receptor source for this set is a human donor with glioblastoma. CDR3s include the opening cysteine and the closing phenylalanine or tryptophan. The order of the fields is D gene, J gene, V gene, clone size, CDR3 DNA, CDR3 protein. The D gene is left open where the match is weak. A row's size may be missing; if present it is once, few, many or a size class.

d_gene: TRBD2; j_gene: TRBJ2-1; v_gene: TRBV9; abundance: -; CDR3nt: TGTGCCAGCAGCGAAGCGGGAGGCTCCTACAATGAGCAGTTCTTC; CDR3aa: CASSEAGGSYNEQFF
d_gene: -; j_gene: TRBJ2-7; v_gene: TRBV11-3; abundance: -; CDR3nt: TGTGCCAGCGCCATTGTTACGGTCTCCGAGCAGTACTTC; CDR3aa: CASAIVTVSEQYF
d_gene: TRBD1; j_gene: TRBJ2-7; v_gene: TRBV27; abundance: -; CDR3nt: TGTGCCAGCACCACAAGGGGACAGGGGTCCTACGAGCAGTACTTC; CDR3aa: CASTTRGQGSYEQYF
d_gene: -; j_gene: TRBJ2-7; v_gene: TRBV28; abundance: -; CDR3nt: TGTGCCAGCAACACAAGGGGGGGTTGGTACGAGCAGTACTTC; CDR3aa: CASNTRGGWYEQYF
d_gene: -; j_gene: TRBJ1-4; v_gene: TRBV10-3; abundance: -; CDR3nt: TGTGCCATCAGTGATGAGACTGTAAGGCTGTTTTTT; CDR3aa: CAISDETVRLFF
d_gene: TRBD2; j_gene: TRBJ2-3; v_gene: TRBV9; abundance: -; CDR3nt: TGTGCCAGCAGCGTAGGGGCTAGCGGAGACACAGATACGCAGTATTTT; CDR3aa: CASSVGASGDTDTQYF
d_gene: TRBD1; j_gene: TRBJ2-5; v_gene: TRBV7-2; abundance: -; CDR3nt: TGTGCCAGCAGCTTAGCAACAACAGGGGGCTCTGGAAAGACCCAGTACTTC; CDR3aa: CASSLATTGGSGKTQYF
d_gene: -; j_gene: TRBJ2-7; v_gene: TRBV5-1; abundance: -; CDR3nt: TGCGCCAGCAGCTTGGACCAGGGGTCCTACGAGCAGTACTTC; CDR3aa: CASSLDQGSYEQYF
d_gene: TRBD2; j_gene: TRBJ2-7; v_gene: TRBV30; abundance: -; CDR3nt: TGTGCCTGGAGTCCTTCAGTGGGGCTAGCGGGAGCCTACGAGCAGTACTTC; CDR3aa: CAWSPSVGLAGAYEQYF
d_gene: TRBD2; j_gene: TRBJ2-1; v_gene: TRBV30; abundance: -; CDR3nt: TGTGCCTGGAGCCCCCTAGCGGGACCCTACAATGAGCAGTTCTTC; CDR3aa: CAWSPLAGPYNEQFF
d_gene: -; j_gene: TRBJ2-3; v_gene: TRBV9; abundance: once; CDR3nt: TGTGCCAGCAGCGTCCGGGACTTCGGGTACACAGATACGCAGTATTTT; CDR3aa: CASSVRDFGYTDTQYF
d_gene: -; j_gene: TRBJ2-7; v_gene: TRBV7-2; abundance: -; CDR3nt: TGTGCCAGCAGCCCCGGGGATCGACCCTACGAGCAGTACTTC; CDR3aa: CASSPGDRPYEQYF
d_gene: TRBD2; j_gene: TRBJ2-7; v_gene: TRBV19; abundance: -; CDR3nt: TGTGCCAGTAGTATAGACCCTCTAGCGGAGCTTTCCTACGAGCAGTACTTC; CDR3aa: CASSIDPLAELSYEQYF
d_gene: -; j_gene: TRBJ2-2; v_gene: TRBV27; abundance: -; CDR3nt: TGTGCCAGCAGTTTTGTTTACGGGGGAGCGGACACCGGGGAGCTGTTTTTT; CDR3aa: CASSFVYGGADTGELFF
d_gene: -; j_gene: TRBJ1-2; v_gene: TRBV4-3; abundance: -; CDR3nt: TGCGCCAGCAGCCACCGCGGCGGCCCCGTGAGCTATGGCTACACCTTC; CDR3aa: CASSHRGGPVSYGYTF
d_gene: -; j_gene: TRBJ2-7; v_gene: TRBV21-1; abundance: few; CDR3nt: TGTGCCAGCAGCAAACTTGCCTACGGACAGGGGGCATTGAGTAGCGAGACCACCTACGAGCAGTACTTC; CDR3aa: CASSKLAYGQGALSSETTYEQYF
d_gene: TRBD2; j_gene: TRBJ2-7; v_gene: TRBV7-9; abundance: -; CDR3nt: TGTGCCAGCAGGCTAGCGGGAGGAGGGGGCTACGAGCAGTACTTC; CDR3aa: CASRLAGGGGYEQYF
d_gene: TRBD2; j_gene: TRBJ2-1; v_gene: TRBV6-1; abundance: -; CDR3nt: TGTGCCAGCAGTGGATACGGGACTAGCGGGAGGTCTGAGCAGTTCTTC; CDR3aa: CASSGYGTSGRSEQFF
d_gene: -; j_gene: TRBJ2-7; v_gene: TRBV5-6; abundance: -; CDR3nt: TGTGCCAGCAGCGCGAACCACGAGCAGTACTTC; CDR3aa: CASSANHEQYF
d_gene: -; j_gene: TRBJ1-1; v_gene: TRBV7-8; abundance: once; CDR3nt: TGTGCCAGCAGCTCACAGGCGAACACTGAAGCTTTCTTT; CDR3aa: CASSSQANTEAFF
d_gene: -; j_gene: TRBJ2-2; v_gene: TRBV5-1; abundance: once; CDR3nt: TGCGCCAGCAGTTCCTCTACTGACACCGGGGAGCTGTTTTTT; CDR3aa: CASSSSTDTGELFF
d_gene: -; j_gene: TRBJ1-2; v_gene: TRBV7-3; abundance: -; CDR3nt: TGTGCCAGCTCAAAGGGGGTCGACACCTTC; CDR3aa: CASSKGVDTF
d_gene: -; j_gene: TRBJ1-1; v_gene: TRBV7-2; abundance: -; CDR3nt: TGTGCCAGCAGCTTAGCGACATCTGCGCTTGCGAACACTGAAGCTTTCTTT; CDR3aa: CASSLATSALANTEAFF
d_gene: TRBD2; j_gene: TRBJ2-2; v_gene: TRBV11-2; abundance: -; CDR3nt: TGTGCCAGCAGCCGACTAGCGTACAACACCGGGGAGCTGTTTTTT; CDR3aa: CASSRLAYNTGELFF
d_gene: -; j_gene: TRBJ2-3; v_gene: TRBV29-1; abundance: -; CDR3nt: TGCAGCGTAAGACTAGCAGATACGCAGTATTTT; CDR3aa: CSVRLADTQYF
d_gene: TRBD2; j_gene: TRBJ2-1; v_gene: TRBV29-1; abundance: -; CDR3nt: TGCAGCGTTGAGGGGACTAGCGGGAGTTGGGATGAGCAGTTCTTC; CDR3aa: CSVEGTSGSWDEQFF
d_gene: -; j_gene: TRBJ1-2; v_gene: TRBV19; abundance: -; CDR3nt: TGTGCCAGTAGTCCAGAAGTGGGGGCAGGTGGCTACACCTTC; CDR3aa: CASSPEVGAGGYTF
d_gene: -; j_gene: TRBJ1-1; v_gene: TRBV7-8; abundance: -; CDR3nt: TGTGCCAGCAGCTTAGCGGGGGGTTCGGAAGCTTTCTTT; CDR3aa: CASSLAGGSEAFF
d_gene: TRBD2; j_gene: TRBJ2-2; v_gene: TRBV7-9; abundance: -; CDR3nt: TGTGCCAGCAGCCCGTACAGACTAGCGGGACAGAACACCGGGGAGCTGTTTTTT; CDR3aa: CASSPYRLAGQNTGELFF
d_gene: -; j_gene: TRBJ1-2; v_gene: TRBV6-1; abundance: -; CDR3nt: TGTGCCAGCAGTGACGGGGTCGGAAATGGCTACACCTTC; CDR3aa: CASSDGVGNGYTF
d_gene: -; j_gene: TRBJ2-7; v_gene: TRBV9; abundance: once; CDR3nt: TGTGCCAGCGGGGGGGACACCTCCTACGAGCAGTACTTC; CDR3aa: CASGGDTSYEQYF
d_gene: -; j_gene: TRBJ2-3; v_gene: TRBV6-1; abundance: -; CDR3nt: TGTGCCAGCAGTGAAAGGCGGACAGATACGCAGTATTTT; CDR3aa: CASSERRTDTQYF
d_gene: TRBD1; j_gene: TRBJ2-3; v_gene: TRBV19; abundance: -; CDR3nt: TGTGCCAGTACCCTCCGACAGGGTTTAACAGATACGCAGTATTTT; CDR3aa: CASTLRQGLTDTQYF
d_gene: TRBD2; j_gene: TRBJ2-6; v_gene: TRBV5-1; abundance: -; CDR3nt: TGCGCCAGCAGCTTGAGGACTAGCGGGGCCTCTGGGGCCAACGTCCTGACTTTC; CDR3aa: CASSLRTSGASGANVLTF
d_gene: TRBD1; j_gene: TRBJ2-2; v_gene: TRBV28; abundance: -; CDR3nt: TGTGCCAGCAGGACAGGGGGCCCCGGGGAGCTGTTTTTT; CDR3aa: CASRTGGPGELFF
d_gene: TRBD2; j_gene: TRBJ2-1; v_gene: TRBV7-2; abundance: -; CDR3nt: TGTGCCAGCAGCGGGACTAGCGGGAGCCACGGGGAGCAGTTCTTC; CDR3aa: CASSGTSGSHGEQFF
d_gene: TRBD2; j_gene: TRBJ2-7; v_gene: TRBV6-5; abundance: few; CDR3nt: TGTGCCAGCAGCCCAGGACTAGCCAGGCTCGAGCAGTACTTC; CDR3aa: CASSPGLARLEQYF
d_gene: TRBD2; j_gene: TRBJ2-2; v_gene: TRBV11-3; abundance: once; CDR3nt: TGTGCCAGCAGCCGTAAACAGGGGAGGAGGCGGGAGGGGACCGGGGAGCTGTTTTTT; CDR3aa: CASSRKQGRRREGTGELFF
d_gene: -; j_gene: TRBJ2-5; v_gene: TRBV28; abundance: -; CDR3nt: TGTGCCAGCAGGAGGGATTTAGCTGAGACCCAGTACTTC; CDR3aa: CASRRDLAETQYF
d_gene: TRBD1; j_gene: TRBJ1-1; v_gene: TRBV19; abundance: once; CDR3nt: TGTGCCACTGCGACAGGGGCCTTTAACACTGAAGCTTTCTTT; CDR3aa: CATATGAFNTEAFF
d_gene: TRBD2; j_gene: TRBJ2-7; v_gene: TRBV19; abundance: -; CDR3nt: TGTGCCAGTATGGAGGGTAGCGGGACTCTCGAGCAGTACTTC; CDR3aa: CASMEGSGTLEQYF
d_gene: TRBD1; j_gene: TRBJ2-7; v_gene: TRBV4-1; abundance: -; CDR3nt: TGCGCCAGCAGCCAAAGACAGGGTAGCCCCTACGAGCAGTACTTC; CDR3aa: CASSQRQGSPYEQYF
d_gene: -; j_gene: TRBJ2-1; v_gene: TRBV4-1; abundance: -; CDR3nt: TGCGCCAGCAGCCAAGAGGAGCGGTTCACCTACAATGAGCAGTTCTTC; CDR3aa: CASSQEERFTYNEQFF
d_gene: TRBD2; j_gene: TRBJ2-1; v_gene: TRBV5-1; abundance: -; CDR3nt: TGCGCCAGCATCGTTATCCCGGGGCGGGAGGATGAGCAGTTCTTC; CDR3aa: CASIVIPGREDEQFF
d_gene: -; j_gene: TRBJ2-3; v_gene: TRBV7-9; abundance: -; CDR3nt: TGTGCCAGCAGCCCCAGGGAGGTAGATACGCAGTATTTT; CDR3aa: CASSPREVDTQYF
d_gene: -; j_gene: TRBJ1-5; v_gene: TRBV2; abundance: few; CDR3nt: TGTGCCAGCAGGGAGTTGGGAGGGGAACCCAATCAGCCCCAGCATTTT; CDR3aa: CASRELGGEPNQPQHF
d_gene: TRBD1; j_gene: TRBJ2-2; v_gene: TRBV27; abundance: once; CDR3nt: TGTGCCAGCAGTTTCCGAGGACAGGGGGTTTTGTTTTTT; CDR3aa: CASSFRGQGVLFF
d_gene: -; j_gene: TRBJ2-1; v_gene: TRBV6-4; abundance: few; CDR3nt: TGTGCCAGCGGATCAACGGAGGTAAATGAGCAGTTCTTC; CDR3aa: CASGSTEVNEQFF
d_gene: -; j_gene: TRBJ2-7; v_gene: TRBV27; abundance: -; CDR3nt: TGTGCCAGCAGTCAAAACAGGGATCAGCAGTACTTC; CDR3aa: CASSQNRDQQYF
d_gene: TRBD1; j_gene: TRBJ1-1; v_gene: TRBV6-1; abundance: -; CDR3nt: TGTGCCAGCACTCCGCTAGGGGGCTTACCAGCTGAAGCTTTCTTT; CDR3aa: CASTPLGGLPAEAFF
d_gene: -; j_gene: TRBJ1-5; v_gene: TRBV28; abundance: -; CDR3nt: TGTGCCAGCAGTTTCCCGGGAAGCAATCAGCCCCAGCATTTT; CDR3aa: CASSFPGSNQPQHF
d_gene: TRBD1; j_gene: TRBJ1-2; v_gene: TRBV5-4; abundance: -; CDR3nt: TGTGCCAGCAGCTTAGGACAGGGGGCTACCCTCTATGGCTACACCTTC; CDR3aa: CASSLGQGATLYGYTF
d_gene: -; j_gene: TRBJ2-2; v_gene: TRBV4-1; abundance: -; CDR3nt: TGCGCCAGCAGATCTGTGTTAGGGAGATCAGACACCGGGGAGCTGTTTTTT; CDR3aa: CASRSVLGRSDTGELFF